This T cell receptor beta chain was sequenced in a study of response to subunit inactivated influenza vaccine. The study's findings and limits: Authors proposed each seasonal influenza vaccination draws in few new T cells.

Notes on this clonotype: Its antigen remains unidentified.

TCRdb re-called the RT-PCR reads with MiXCR, one entry per CDR3 protein. The data show roughly 780,000 distinct CDR3 sequences, approximately 17% seen once. The CDR3 runs to 15 residues. J gave up 11 bases and V 7 bases, and 17 bases lay outside the gene matches. The germline CDR1 and CDR2 sequences are MNHEY and SVGEGT. The chain has TRBV6-2 or TRBV6-3 and TRBJ1-1, with TRBD1 matching 9 bases. The origin of this receptor is a middle-aged man who received an inactivated influenza vaccine. Sequencing was performed on PBMCs from blood, taken 5 days after vaccination. The CDR3 loop reads CASIPHPGTGPRAFF. The CDR3 DNA follows: TGTGCCAGCATACCTCATCCCGGGACAGGGCCCCGGGCTTTCTTT.